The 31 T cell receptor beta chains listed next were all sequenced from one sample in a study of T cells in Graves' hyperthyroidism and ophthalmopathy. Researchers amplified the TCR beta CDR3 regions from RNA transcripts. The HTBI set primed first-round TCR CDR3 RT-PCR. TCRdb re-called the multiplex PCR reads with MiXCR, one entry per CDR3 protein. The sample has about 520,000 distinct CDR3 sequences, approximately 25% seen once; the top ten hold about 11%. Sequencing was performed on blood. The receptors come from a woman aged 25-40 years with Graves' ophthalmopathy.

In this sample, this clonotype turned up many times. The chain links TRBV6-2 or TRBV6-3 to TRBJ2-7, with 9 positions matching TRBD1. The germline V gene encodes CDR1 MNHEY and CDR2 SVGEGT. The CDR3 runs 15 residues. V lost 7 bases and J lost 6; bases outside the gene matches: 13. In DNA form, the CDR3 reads TGTGCCAGCATCGTAGGTGGACAGGGGACTTTCGAGCAGTACTTC. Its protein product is CASIVGGQGTFEQYF.

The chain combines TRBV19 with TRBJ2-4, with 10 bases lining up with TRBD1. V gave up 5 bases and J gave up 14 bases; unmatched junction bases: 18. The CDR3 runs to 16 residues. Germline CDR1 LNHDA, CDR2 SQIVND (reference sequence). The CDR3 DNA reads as TGTGCCAGTAGTTCTAAGACAGGGGGCTTTCCCAAACCTGAGTACTTC. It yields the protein CASSSKTGGFPKPEYF.

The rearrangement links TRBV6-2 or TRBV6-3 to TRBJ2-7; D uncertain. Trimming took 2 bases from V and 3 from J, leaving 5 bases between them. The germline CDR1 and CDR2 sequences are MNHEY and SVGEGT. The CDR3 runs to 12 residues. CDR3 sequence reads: CASSYGVYEQYF. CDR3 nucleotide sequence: TGTGCCAGCAGTTACGGCGTCTACGAGCAGTACTTC.

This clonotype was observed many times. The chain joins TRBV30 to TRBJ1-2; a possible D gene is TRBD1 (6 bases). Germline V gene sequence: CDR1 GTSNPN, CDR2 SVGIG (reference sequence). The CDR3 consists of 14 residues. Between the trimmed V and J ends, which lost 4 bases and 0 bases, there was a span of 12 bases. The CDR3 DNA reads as TGTGCCTGGATTCGACAGGAAACTAACTATGGCTACACCTTC. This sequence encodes CAWIRQETNYGYTF.

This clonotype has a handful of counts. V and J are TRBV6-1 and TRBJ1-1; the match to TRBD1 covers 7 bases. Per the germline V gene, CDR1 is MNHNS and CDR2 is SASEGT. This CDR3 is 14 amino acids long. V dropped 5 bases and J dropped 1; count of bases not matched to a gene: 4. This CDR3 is CASSRRGENTEAFF. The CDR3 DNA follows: TGTGCCAGCAGTCGCAGGGGGGAGAACACTGAAGCTTTCTTT.

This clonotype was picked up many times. The CDR3 loop reads CASSYRTGDYEQYF. CDR3 nucleotide sequence: TGTGCCAGCAGCTATCGGACGGGAGACTACGAGCAGTACTTC. The V gene is TRBV11-2, the J gene TRBJ2-7; TRBD2 might be the D (6 bases). CDR3 size: 14 residues. Trimming removed 4 bases from V and 3 bases from J, with 13 bases in between. Germline CDR1 SGHAT, CDR2 FQNNGV.

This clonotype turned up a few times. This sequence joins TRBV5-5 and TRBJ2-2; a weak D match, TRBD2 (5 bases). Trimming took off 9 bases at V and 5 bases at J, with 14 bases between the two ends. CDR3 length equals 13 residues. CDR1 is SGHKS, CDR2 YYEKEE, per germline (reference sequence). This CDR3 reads CAILPTGTGELFF. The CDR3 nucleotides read TGTGCCATCTTGCCCACGGGGACCGGGGAGCTGTTTTTT.

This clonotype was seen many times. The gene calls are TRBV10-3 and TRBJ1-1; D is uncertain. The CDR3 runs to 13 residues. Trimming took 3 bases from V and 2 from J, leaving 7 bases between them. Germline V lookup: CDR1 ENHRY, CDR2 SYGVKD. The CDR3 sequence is CAISETANTEAFF. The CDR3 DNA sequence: TGTGCCATCAGTGAAACGGCTAACACTGAAGCTTTCTTT.

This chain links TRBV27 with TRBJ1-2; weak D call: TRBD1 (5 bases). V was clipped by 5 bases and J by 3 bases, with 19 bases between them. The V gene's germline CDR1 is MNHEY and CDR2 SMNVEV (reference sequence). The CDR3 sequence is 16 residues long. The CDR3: CASSPTRLGRDYGYTF. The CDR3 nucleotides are TGTGCCAGCAGTCCAACACGCTTAGGCAGGGACTATGGCTACACCTTC.

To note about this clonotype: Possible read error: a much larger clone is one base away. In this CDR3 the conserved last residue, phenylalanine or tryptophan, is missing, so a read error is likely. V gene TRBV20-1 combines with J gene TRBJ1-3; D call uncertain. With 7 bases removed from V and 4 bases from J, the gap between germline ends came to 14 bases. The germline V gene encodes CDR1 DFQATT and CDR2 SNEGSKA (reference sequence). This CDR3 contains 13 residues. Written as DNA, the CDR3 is TGCAGTGGTTCAACGGAATCCGGAAACACCATATATTAT. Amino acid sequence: CSGSTESGNTIYY.

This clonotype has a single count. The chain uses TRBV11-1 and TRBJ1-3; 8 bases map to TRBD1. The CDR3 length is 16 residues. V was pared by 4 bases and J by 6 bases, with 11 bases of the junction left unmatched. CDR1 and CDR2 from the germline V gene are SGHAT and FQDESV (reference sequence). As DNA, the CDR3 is TGTGCCAGCAGCTCCACCGGGGGCAGGGGGCAAAACACCATATATTTT. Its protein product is CASSSTGGRGQNTIYF. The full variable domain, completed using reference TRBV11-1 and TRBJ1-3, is EAEVAQSPRYKITEKSQAVAFWCDPISGHATLYWYRQILGQGPELLVQFQDESVVDDSQLPKDRFSAERLKGVDSTLKIQPAELGDSAMYLCASSSTGGRGQNTIYFGEGSWLTVV.

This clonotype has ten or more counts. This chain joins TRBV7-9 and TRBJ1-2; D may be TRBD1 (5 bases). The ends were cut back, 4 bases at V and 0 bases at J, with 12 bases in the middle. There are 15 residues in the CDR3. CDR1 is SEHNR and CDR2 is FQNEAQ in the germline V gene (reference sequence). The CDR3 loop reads CASSSRDEPNYGYTF. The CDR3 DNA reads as TGTGCCAGCAGCTCTCGGGACGAGCCTAACTATGGCTACACCTTC.

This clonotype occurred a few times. The CDR3 reads CASSLTGVGSYEQYF. The CDR3 DNA reads TGTGCCAGCAGTTTAACCGGGGTTGGTTCCTACGAGCAGTACTTC. The chain recombines TRBV12-3 or TRBV12-4 with TRBJ2-7, with D tentatively TRBD2 (5 bases). CDR3 length equals 15 residues. The V and J ends lost 2 bases and 1 base respectively, with 12 bases between them.

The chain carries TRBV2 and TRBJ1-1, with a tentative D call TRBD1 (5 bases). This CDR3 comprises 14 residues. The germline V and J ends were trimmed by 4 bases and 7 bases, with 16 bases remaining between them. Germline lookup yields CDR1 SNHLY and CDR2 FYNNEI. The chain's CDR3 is CASSAEGSSIEAFF. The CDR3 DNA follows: TGTGCCAGCAGTGCGGAGGGGTCATCGATTGAAGCTTTCTTT.

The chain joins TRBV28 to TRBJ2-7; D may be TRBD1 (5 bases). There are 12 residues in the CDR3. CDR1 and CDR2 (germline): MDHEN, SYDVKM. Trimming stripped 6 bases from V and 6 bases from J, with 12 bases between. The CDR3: CASSETVGEQYF. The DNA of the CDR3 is TGTGCCAGCAGCGAGACAGTAGGCGAGCAGTACTTC.

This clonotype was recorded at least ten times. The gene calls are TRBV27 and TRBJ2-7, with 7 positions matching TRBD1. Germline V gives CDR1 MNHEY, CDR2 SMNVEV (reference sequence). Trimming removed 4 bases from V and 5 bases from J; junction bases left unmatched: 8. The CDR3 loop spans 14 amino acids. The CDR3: CASSSETGSDEQYF. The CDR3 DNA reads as TGTGCCAGCAGTTCCGAGACAGGGAGCGACGAGCAGTACTTC.

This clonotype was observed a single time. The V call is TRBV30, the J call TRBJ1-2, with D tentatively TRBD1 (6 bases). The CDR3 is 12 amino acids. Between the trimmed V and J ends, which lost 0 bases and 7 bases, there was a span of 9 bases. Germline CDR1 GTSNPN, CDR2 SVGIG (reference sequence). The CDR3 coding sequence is TGTGCCTGGAGTGTACAGGGTCGTGGCTACACCTTC. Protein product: CAWSVQGRGYTF. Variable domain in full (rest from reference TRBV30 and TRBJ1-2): SQTIHQWPATLVQPVGSPLSLECTVEGTSNPNLYWYRQAAGRGLQLLFYSVGIGQISSEVPQNLSASRPQDRQFILSSKKLLLSDSGFYLCAWSVQGRGYTFGSGTRLTVV.

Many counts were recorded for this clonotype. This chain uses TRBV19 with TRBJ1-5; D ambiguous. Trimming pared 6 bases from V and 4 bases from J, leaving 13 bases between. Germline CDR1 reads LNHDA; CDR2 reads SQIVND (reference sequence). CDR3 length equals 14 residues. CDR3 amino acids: CASRPTRLNQPQHF. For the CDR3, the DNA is TGTGCCAGTAGACCGACGCGACTAAATCAGCCCCAGCATTTT. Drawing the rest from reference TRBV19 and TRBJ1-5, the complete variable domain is DGGITQSPKYLFRKEGQNVTLSCEQNLNHDAMYWYRQDPGQGLRLIYYSQIVNDFQKGDIAEGYSVSREKKESFPLTVTSAQKNPTAFYLCASRPTRLNQPQHFGDGTRLSIL.

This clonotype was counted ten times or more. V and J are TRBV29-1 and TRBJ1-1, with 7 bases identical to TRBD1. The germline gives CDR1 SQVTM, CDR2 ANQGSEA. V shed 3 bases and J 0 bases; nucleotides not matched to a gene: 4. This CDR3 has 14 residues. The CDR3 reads CSVDRQGLNTEAFF. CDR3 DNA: TGCAGCGTTGACAGACAGGGATTGAACACTGAAGCTTTCTTT.

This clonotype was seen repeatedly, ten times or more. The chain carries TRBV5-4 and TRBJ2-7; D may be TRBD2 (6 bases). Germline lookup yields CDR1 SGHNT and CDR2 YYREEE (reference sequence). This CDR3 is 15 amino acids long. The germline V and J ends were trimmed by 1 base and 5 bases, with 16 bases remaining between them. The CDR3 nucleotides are TGTGCCAGCAGCTTGCCGGGGGATCTAATCCACGAGCAGTACTTC. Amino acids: CASSLPGDLIHEQYF.

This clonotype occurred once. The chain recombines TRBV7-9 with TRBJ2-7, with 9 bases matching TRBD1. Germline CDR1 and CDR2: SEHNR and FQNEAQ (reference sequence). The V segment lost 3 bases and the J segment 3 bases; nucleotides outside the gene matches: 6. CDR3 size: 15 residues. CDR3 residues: CASSLAGQGYYEQYF. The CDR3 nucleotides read TGTGCCAGCAGCTTGGCGGGACAGGGTTACTACGAGCAGTACTTC.

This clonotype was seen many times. CDR3 nucleotide sequence: TGTGCCAGCAGTTTAGGGGCAGGGTTCGGCTACACCTTC. Translation: CASSLGAGFGYTF. The chain joins TRBV12-3 or TRBV12-4 to TRBJ1-2; D is possibly TRBD1 (5 bases). Trimming pared 1 base from V and 8 bases from J, leaving 11 bases between. The CDR3 totals 13 residues.

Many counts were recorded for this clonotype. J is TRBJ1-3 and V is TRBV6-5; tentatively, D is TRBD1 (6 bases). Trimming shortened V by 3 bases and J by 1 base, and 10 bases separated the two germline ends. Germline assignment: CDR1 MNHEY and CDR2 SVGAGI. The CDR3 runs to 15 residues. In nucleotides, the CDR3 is TGTGCCAGCAGTTATTCAGGGACATCTGGAAACACCATATATTTT. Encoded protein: CASSYSGTSGNTIYF.

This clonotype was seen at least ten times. The CDR3 here is CATSGDRANTEAFF. CDR3 DNA sequence: TGTGCCACCAGCGGGGACAGGGCGAACACTGAAGCTTTCTTT. This sequence joins TRBV15 and TRBJ1-1; 9 bases match TRBD1. The CDR3 consists of 14 residues. Germline CDR1 reads LNHNV; CDR2 reads YYDKDF (reference sequence). Unmatched junction bases numbered 2, after V lost 5 bases and J lost 1 base.

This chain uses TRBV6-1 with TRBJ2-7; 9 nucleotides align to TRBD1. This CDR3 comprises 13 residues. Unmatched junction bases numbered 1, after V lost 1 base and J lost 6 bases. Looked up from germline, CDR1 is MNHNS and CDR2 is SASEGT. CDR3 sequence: CASSEGDRVEQYF. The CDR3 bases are TGTGCCAGCAGTGAAGGGGACAGGGTCGAGCAGTACTTC.

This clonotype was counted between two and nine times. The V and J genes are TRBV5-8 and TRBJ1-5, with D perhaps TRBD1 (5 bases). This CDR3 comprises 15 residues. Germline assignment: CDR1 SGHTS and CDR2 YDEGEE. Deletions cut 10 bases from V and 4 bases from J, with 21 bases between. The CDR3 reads CAAGPGRTINQPQHF. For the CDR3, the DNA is TGTGCCGCGGGCCCGGGACGGACGATTAATCAGCCCCAGCATTTT.

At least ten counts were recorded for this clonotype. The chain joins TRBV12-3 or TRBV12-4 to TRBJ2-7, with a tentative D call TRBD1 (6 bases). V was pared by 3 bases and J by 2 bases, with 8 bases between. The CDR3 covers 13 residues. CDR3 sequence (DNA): TGTGCCAGCAGTTTCAGGGGACCCTACGAGCAGTACTTC. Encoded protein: CASSFRGPYEQYF.

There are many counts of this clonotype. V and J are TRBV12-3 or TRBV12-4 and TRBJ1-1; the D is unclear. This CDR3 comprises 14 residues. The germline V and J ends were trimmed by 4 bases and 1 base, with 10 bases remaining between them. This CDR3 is CASSSAGWNTEAFF. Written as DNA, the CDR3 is TGTGCCAGCAGTTCTGCAGGCTGGAACACTGAAGCTTTCTTT.

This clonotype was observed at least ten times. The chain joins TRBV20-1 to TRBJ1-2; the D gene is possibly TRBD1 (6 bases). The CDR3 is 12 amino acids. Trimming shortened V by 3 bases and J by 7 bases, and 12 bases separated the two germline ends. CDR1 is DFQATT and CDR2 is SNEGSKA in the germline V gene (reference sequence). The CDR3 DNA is TGCAGTGCTAGGCTGACAGGACCTGGCTACACCTTC. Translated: CSARLTGPGYTF.

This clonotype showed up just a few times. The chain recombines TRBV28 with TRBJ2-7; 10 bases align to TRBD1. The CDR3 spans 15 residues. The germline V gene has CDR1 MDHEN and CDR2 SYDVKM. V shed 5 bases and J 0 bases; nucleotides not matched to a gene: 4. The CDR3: CASSRGDRGSYEQYF. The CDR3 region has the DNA TGTGCCAGCAGTCGAGGGGACAGGGGCTCCTACGAGCAGTACTTC.

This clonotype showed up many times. The CDR3 spells CASSTPTGDTEAFF. As DNA, the CDR3 is TGTGCCAGTTCGACCCCGACAGGGGATACTGAAGCTTTCTTT. V and J are TRBV7-8 and TRBJ1-1; 8 positions agree with TRBD1. V gave up 9 bases and J gave up 5 bases; unmatched junction bases: 11. CDR1 SGHVS and CDR2 FQNEAQ come from the germline V gene. This CDR3 contains 14 residues.